The rows below give T cell receptor beta chains drawn from one sample of a study of blood T cell repertoires in COVID-19. Sequenced by immunoSEQ multiplex PCR; TCRdb stores in-frame clones only, minus some. This sample yields hundreds of thousands of clones, of which around 91% are seen a single time; around 1% belongs to the top ten. The source material was PBMCs or T cells enriched from blood (not recorded which). Every receptor here comes from a young man who had recovered from COVID-19. Each CDR3 is given with its conserved first and last residue. Each record gives: clone size, D gene, V gene, J gene, CDR3 DNA, CDR3 protein. The D gene is left open where the match is weak. Clone size is shown for a subset of rows, as once, few, many or a class of expanded clone.

clone_size: NA
d_call: NA
v_call: TRBV6-5
j_call: TRBJ1-1
cdr3_nt: TGTGCCAGCAGTTACTCTTCGCGGGGGTACACTGAAGCTTTCTTT
cdr3_aa: CASSYSSRGYTEAFF

clone_size: NA
d_call: TRBD1
v_call: TRBV19
j_call: TRBJ1-1
cdr3_nt: TGTGCCAGTACCTTTGGGACAGGGGGCGCGGGTCAAGCTTTCTTT
cdr3_aa: CASTFGTGGAGQAFF

clone_size: NA
d_call: TRBD2
v_call: TRBV28
j_call: TRBJ2-7
cdr3_nt: TGTGCCAGCATTCAGGGGGGGACTAGCAGATCCTACGAGCAGTACTTC
cdr3_aa: CASIQGGTSRSYEQYF

clone_size: NA
d_call: TRBD1
v_call: TRBV4-3
j_call: TRBJ2-7
cdr3_nt: TGCGCCAGCAGCCCTACTAGAGGGACAGCCGAGCAGTACTTC
cdr3_aa: CASSPTRGTAEQYF

clone_size: NA
d_call: NA
v_call: TRBV5-6
j_call: TRBJ1-2
cdr3_nt: TGTGCCAGCACCCTAGACAGGATGGGCTACACCTTC
cdr3_aa: CASTLDRMGYTF

clone_size: NA
d_call: TRBD1
v_call: TRBV9
j_call: TRBJ1-2
cdr3_nt: TGTGCCAGCAGCGCCCGGACAGGCGTCTATGGCTACACCTTC
cdr3_aa: CASSARTGVYGYTF

clone_size: NA
d_call: NA
v_call: TRBV7-9
j_call: TRBJ2-2
cdr3_nt: TGTGCCAGCAGCTTAATACCCGGAGGAGACCACAACACCGGGGAGCTGTTTTTT
cdr3_aa: CASSLIPGGDHNTGELFF

clone_size: NA
d_call: NA
v_call: TRBV2
j_call: TRBJ2-6
cdr3_nt: TGTGCCAGCAGTGAGTTCGGTCTTGACTCTGGGGCCAACGTCCTGACTTTC
cdr3_aa: CASSEFGLDSGANVLTF

clone_size: NA
d_call: NA
v_call: TRBV19
j_call: TRBJ2-7
cdr3_nt: TGTGCCAGTAGCGGACTCGATTCCTACGAGCAGTACTTC
cdr3_aa: CASSGLDSYEQYF

clone_size: NA
d_call: TRBD1
v_call: TRBV19
j_call: TRBJ1-1
cdr3_nt: TGTGCCAGTAGTATGATCGGACAGGGAGGTACTGAAGCTTTCTTT
cdr3_aa: CASSMIGQGGTEAFF

clone_size: NA
d_call: TRBD1
v_call: TRBV5-1
j_call: TRBJ1-1
cdr3_nt: TGCGCCAGCAGCGCTATACAGGGGGCGAAGGGAACTGAAGCTTTCTTT
cdr3_aa: CASSAIQGAKGTEAFF

clone_size: NA
d_call: NA
v_call: TRBV5-5
j_call: TRBJ1-2
cdr3_nt: TGTGCCAGCAGCTTAACTCGAGGGGGAACAAACTATGGCTACACCTTC
cdr3_aa: CASSLTRGGTNYGYTF

clone_size: NA
d_call: NA
v_call: TRBV9
j_call: TRBJ1-1
cdr3_nt: TGTGCCAGCAGCGGTCCCCGGGGGGGGAACACTGAAGCTTTCTTT
cdr3_aa: CASSGPRGGNTEAFF

clone_size: once
d_call: NA
v_call: TRBV28
j_call: TRBJ1-6
cdr3_nt: TGTGCCTCGGACAGTTCGTTCAGGTCACCCCTCCACTTT
cdr3_aa: CASDSSFRSPLHF

clone_size: NA
d_call: NA
v_call: TRBV7-2
j_call: TRBJ1-2
cdr3_nt: TGTGCCAGCAGCTTAGACCCCCAGGGTTATAACTATGGCTACACCTTC
cdr3_aa: CASSLDPQGYNYGYTF

clone_size: NA
d_call: NA
v_call: TRBV12-2
j_call: TRBJ2-3
cdr3_nt: TGTGCAAGTCGCCCCGCGACAGGGGGGTGCGTGGATACGCAGTATTTT
cdr3_aa: CASRPATGGCVDTQYF

clone_size: NA
d_call: NA
v_call: TRBV7-8
j_call: TRBJ2-5
cdr3_nt: TGTGCCAGCAGCTTAGACAGCCAAGAGACCCAGTACTTC
cdr3_aa: CASSLDSQETQYF

clone_size: NA
d_call: NA
v_call: TRBV15
j_call: TRBJ2-7
cdr3_nt: TGTGCCACCAGCAGAGATCAAGGACAGAGTAACGAGCAGTACTTC
cdr3_aa: CATSRDQGQSNEQYF